The 28 T cell receptor beta chains given below trace back to one sample, sequenced in a study of shared clonotypes between healthy human individuals. Repertoires were generated with immunoSEQ multiplex PCR, while TCRdb's copy carries only in-frame clones and drops some. Of about 680,000 clones in the sample, 72% were seen once. The source material was memory CD4+ T cells sorted from blood. Documented subset: CD45RA-negative fraction. Receptors originate from a woman aged 30 to 39 in good health.

In this sample, this clone turned up once. The chain is built from TRBV30 and TRBJ1-2; a weak D match, TRBD1 (6 bases). CDR1 is GTSNPN and CDR2 is SVGIG in the germline V gene (reference sequence). The length of the CDR3 is 14 residues. Trimming stripped 2 bases from V and 2 bases from J, with 12 bases between. Here the CDR3 reads CAWSYTGRNYGYTF. CDR3 nucleotide sequence: TGTGCCTGGAGTTACACAGGGCGGAACTATGGCTACACCTTC.

The V gene is TRBV5-5, the J gene TRBJ2-7, with a tentative D call TRBD2 (5 bases). Trimming shortened V by 0 bases and J by 7 bases, and 14 bases separated the two germline ends. The CDR3 loop spans 14 amino acids. The germline gives CDR1 SGHKS, CDR2 YYEKEE (reference sequence). The DNA for the CDR3 is TGTGCCAGCAGCTTGGAACAGACTTCGGGGGAGCAGTACTTC. Protein sequence: CASSLEQTSGEQYF.

Written as DNA, the CDR3 is TGTGCCAGCCTCTCTAGCGGGAGGGCCGGCAGGGAGACCCAGTACTTC. It translates to CASLSSGRAGRETQYF. The rearrangement uses TRBV28 and TRBJ2-5; TRBD2 matches 12 bases. J gave up 5 bases and V 8 bases, and 12 bases lay outside the gene matches. Germline V gene lookup returns CDR1 MDHEN and CDR2 SYDVKM. This CDR3 comprises 16 residues.

The chain uses TRBV27 and TRBJ1-1, with D unresolved. V lost 0 bases, J lost 4 bases, and 12 bases lay in between. The CDR3 loop spans 15 amino acids. Germline assignment: CDR1 MNHEY and CDR2 SMNVEV (reference sequence). Here the CDR3 DNA reads TGTGCCAGCAGTTTATCGTCCAGCCGTGGCACTGAAGCTTTCTTT. As protein: CASSLSSSRGTEAFF.

This clone was seen repeatedly, ten times or more. The rearrangement joins TRBV6-1 to TRBJ1-2; the match to TRBD1 covers 10 bases. V lost 6 bases to trimming and J lost 2 bases; unmatched junction nucleotides: 3. CDR1 and CDR2 (germline): MNHNS, SASEGT. This CDR3 contains 14 residues. CDR3 in DNA: TGTGCCAGCAGAGCGGGACAGGGGAACTATGGCTACACCTTC. It specifies CASRAGQGNYGYTF.

To note about this clone: This sample includes further DNA sequences coding for the same CDR3. The DNA for the CDR3 is TGTGCCAGCAGCTTCAACACTGAAGCTTTCTTT. Protein product: CASSFNTEAFF. The chain recombines TRBV28 with TRBJ1-1; D is unclear. Trimming stripped 6 bases from V and 2 bases from J, with 4 bases between. CDR1 is MDHEN, CDR2 SYDVKM, per germline. The CDR3 sequence is 11 residues long.

The rearrangement joins TRBV5-1 to TRBJ2-5; D is unresolved. This CDR3 has 13 amino acids. CDR1 and CDR2 from the germline V gene are SGHRS and YFSETQ. Trimming took 0 bases from V and 6 from J, leaving 9 bases between them. CDR3 in DNA: TGCGCCAGCAGCTTGGGTATGCAAAAGACCCAGTACTTC. It codes for CASSLGMQKTQYF.

The J gene is TRBJ2-7, the V gene TRBV5-4, with D maybe TRBD2 (6 bases). Germline V lookup: CDR1 SGHNT, CDR2 YYREEE (reference sequence). With 3 bases removed from V and 2 bases from J, the gap between germline ends came to 18 bases. The CDR3 length is 16 residues. CDR3 nucleotides: TGTGCCAGCAGCTCCCTACCCCGTAGCGGTACCTACGAGCAGTACTTC. Translation: CASSSLPRSGTYEQYF.

The V call is TRBV19, the J call TRBJ1-5; possible D gene TRBD1, 5 bases. The CDR3 sequence is 14 residues long. Trimming stripped 3 bases from V and 4 bases from J, with 10 bases between. From germline, CDR1 is LNHDA and CDR2 SQIVND (reference sequence). CDR3 sequence: CASSIGAGNQPQHF. CDR3 nucleotides: TGTGCCAGTAGTATTGGGGCAGGGAATCAGCCCCAGCATTTT.

The V call is TRBV27, the J call TRBJ2-3; D may be TRBD1 (6 bases). Looked up from germline, CDR1 is MNHEY and CDR2 is SMNVEV (reference sequence). The CDR3 covers 14 residues. The V gene lost 5 bases and the J gene lost 4 bases, with 13 bases spanning the gap. In nucleotides, the CDR3 is TGTGCCAGCAGTCCACTCCAGGGGTCAGATACGCAGTATTTT. Protein: CASSPLQGSDTQYF.

In DNA form, the CDR3 reads TGCGCCAGCAGCAACGGACAGGGGTCCTACAATGAGCAGTTCTTC. Amino acids: CASSNGQGSYNEQFF. The J gene is TRBJ2-1, the V gene TRBV5-1; TRBD1 agrees at 9 bases. Germline V gene lookup returns CDR1 SGHRS and CDR2 YFSETQ. J was trimmed by 1 base and V by 4 bases; bases with no gene match: 3. The CDR3 loop spans 15 amino acids.

The V call is TRBV7-2, the J call TRBJ2-3; the D gene could be TRBD1 or TRBD2 (5 bases each). The length of the CDR3 is 14 residues. Trimming took off 1 base at V and 7 bases at J, with 12 bases between the two ends. CDR1 and CDR2 (germline): SGHTA, FQGNSA. Written as DNA, the CDR3 is TGTGCCAGCAGCTTAGATGGGGCGGGTAATACGCAGTATTTT. This codes for CASSLDGAGNTQYF.

This chain links TRBV9 with TRBJ1-1; weak D call: TRBD1 (5 bases). This CDR3 is 14 amino acids long. Germline-derived CDR1 and CDR2 are SGDLS and YYNGEE. Trimming removed 0 bases at V and 4 bases at J, with 10 bases between. The CDR3 loop reads CASSVAGGSTEAFF. In DNA, the CDR3 is TGTGCCAGCAGCGTAGCCGGGGGAAGCACTGAAGCTTTCTTT. Using reference TRBV9 and TRBJ1-1 for the parts outside the CDR3, the full variable domain is DSGVTQTPKHLITATGQRVTLRCSPRSGDLSVYWYQQSLDQGLQFLIQYYNGEERAKGNILERFSAQQFPDLHSELNLSSLELGDSALYFCASSVAGGSTEAFFGQGTRLTVV.

J is TRBJ1-3 and V is TRBV29-1; D gene ambiguous. Trimming removed 5 bases from V and 4 bases from J, with 12 bases in between. The CDR3 loop spans 13 amino acids. Per the germline V gene, CDR1 is SQVTM and CDR2 is ANQGSEA. Here the CDR3 reads CSVTQEPGNTIYF. The CDR3, as DNA: TGCAGCGTTACCCAGGAGCCCGGAAACACCATATATTTT.

The chain uses TRBV10-1 and TRBJ2-7; 8 nucleotides align to TRBD1. The CDR3 is 12 residues long. Germline V gene lookup returns CDR1 WNHNN and CDR2 SYGVQD (reference sequence). V was clipped by 10 bases and J by 2 bases; unmatched bases: 4. This CDR3 reads CANRDRTYEQYF. The CDR3 DNA sequence: TGCGCCAACCGGGACAGGACCTACGAGCAGTACTTC.

V usage is TRBV10-1 and J usage is TRBJ1-5; D not certain. V lost 2 bases and J 7 bases, leaving 9 bases between the germline ends. CDR1 WNHNN and CDR2 SYGVQD come from the germline V gene (reference sequence). This CDR3 is 13 amino acids long. CDR3 sequence (DNA): TGCGCCAGCAGTGAGACGACGGGGCAGCCCCAGCATTTT. Translated: CASSETTGQPQHF.

This clone showed up just a few times. This chain uses TRBV5-1 with TRBJ2-7; 8 bases agree with TRBD1. CDR1 and CDR2 from the germline V gene are SGHRS and YFSETQ. V lost 4 bases to trimming and J lost 6 bases; unmatched junction nucleotides: 9. This CDR3 has 14 residues. This CDR3 reads CASSLDRVIGEQYF. The CDR3 DNA reads as TGCGCCAGCAGCCTGGACAGGGTAATAGGCGAGCAGTACTTC.

This chain uses TRBV5-4 with TRBJ2-2; D is possibly TRBD1 or TRBD2 (5 bases each). This CDR3 comprises 15 residues. Trimming took 5 bases from V and 7 from J, leaving 18 bases between them. Germline V gene data show CDR1 as SGHNT and CDR2 as YYREEE (reference sequence). The CDR3 is CASRPGTQAGGELFF. The CDR3 DNA sequence: TGTGCCAGCAGACCCGGGACCCAGGCGGGCGGGGAGCTGTTTTTT.

The rearrangement links TRBV5-1 to TRBJ2-1; 9 nucleotides match TRBD2. The V gene's germline CDR1 is SGHRS and CDR2 YFSETQ. The CDR3 totals 16 residues. Unmatched junction bases numbered 8, after V lost 3 bases and J lost 4 bases. The CDR3 loop is CASSSIAGEGYNEQFF. In DNA form, the CDR3 reads TGCGCCAGCAGCTCCATAGCGGGAGAAGGTTACAATGAGCAGTTCTTC.

This clone was observed a handful of times. This chain links TRBV7-2 with TRBJ2-2; D unclear. This CDR3 contains 13 residues. Trimming stripped 3 bases from V and 4 bases from J, with 6 bases between. The germline V gene has CDR1 SGHTA and CDR2 FQGNSA. The CDR3 DNA reads TGTGCCAGCAGCTTCCGTAGCACCGGGGAGCTGTTTTTT. Translation gives CASSFRSTGELFF. Looking up the rest from reference TRBV7-2 and TRBJ2-2 gives the full variable domain: GAGVSQSPSNKVTEKGKDVELRCDPISGHTALYWYRQSLGQGLEFLIYFQGNSAPDKSGLPSDRFSAERTGGSVSTLTIQRTQQEDSAVYLCASSFRSTGELFFGEGSRLTVL.

The genes are TRBV29-1 and TRBJ2-7; no firm D call. The germline V and J ends were trimmed by 7 bases and 6 bases, with 19 bases remaining between them. The CDR3 is 13 residues long. CDR1 is SQVTM, CDR2 ANQGSEA, per germline. The CDR3 region is CSAFRAELGEQYF. CDR3 nucleotides: TGCAGCGCCTTTAGGGCGGAATTAGGCGAGCAGTACTTC.

This clone appeared a single time. Here the CDR3 reads CASSMGKETYGYTF. The CDR3 bases are TGTGCCAGTAGTATGGGCAAAGAGACCTATGGCTACACCTTC. The V call is TRBV19, the J call TRBJ1-2; the D is unclear. The CDR3 has 14 residues. Trimming cost V 3 bases and J 4 bases, with 12 bases left between them. Germline V gives CDR1 LNHDA, CDR2 SQIVND (reference sequence).

J is TRBJ2-5 and V is TRBV7-8, with TRBD1 identical over 8 bases. The V segment lost 2 bases and the J segment 4 bases; nucleotides outside the gene matches: 9. The CDR3 runs to 16 residues. Germline V gives CDR1 SGHVS, CDR2 FQNEAQ. CDR3 in DNA: TGTGCCAGCAGCTTACTCCGGGACAGGAGGAGAGAGACCCAGTACTTC. Protein: CASSLLRDRRRETQYF.

The CDR3 sequence is CASSLDLPRTYEQYF. The CDR3 nucleotides read TGTGCCAGCAGCTTAGATCTGCCTCGAACCTACGAGCAGTACTTC. This chain joins TRBV5-6 and TRBJ2-7; D call uncertain. The germline gives CDR1 SGHDT, CDR2 YYEEEE. Trimming pared 2 bases from V and 2 bases from J, leaving 14 bases between. This CDR3 comprises 15 residues.

The J gene is TRBJ1-3, the V gene TRBV28, with D maybe TRBD1 (5 bases). The ends were cut back, 5 bases at V and 0 bases at J, with 14 bases in the middle. This CDR3 is 16 amino acids long. Germline CDR1 is MDHEN and CDR2 is SYDVKM. CDR3 nucleotide sequence: TGTGCCAGCAGTCCTGGAGGGGTCTCCTCTGGAAACACCATATATTTT. Amino acids: CASSPGGVSSGNTIYF.

This clone occurred once. CDR3 nucleotides: TGTGCCAGCAGCTTACGGGGTATGTCGGGCGAGCAGTACTTC. Protein: CASSLRGMSGEQYF. The chain carries TRBV7-9 and TRBJ2-7; D possibly corresponds to TRBD2 (5 bases). Germline V gene lookup returns CDR1 SEHNR and CDR2 FQNEAQ (reference sequence). The length of the CDR3 is 14 residues. V shed 2 bases and J shed 6 bases, with 14 bases lying between them. Full variable domain (rest looked up from reference TRBV7-9 and TRBJ2-7): DTGVSQNPRHKITKRGQNVTFRCDPISEHNRLYWYRQTLGQGPEFLTYFQNEAQLEKSRLLSDRFSAERPKGSFSTLEIQRTEQGDSAMYLCASSLRGMSGEQYFGPGTRLTVT.

This clone was observed a few times. The V and J genes are TRBV27 and TRBJ2-7; 12 bases align to TRBD1. V lost 2 bases to trimming and J lost 6 bases; unmatched junction nucleotides: 8. The CDR3 is 16 residues long. Germline assignment: CDR1 MNHEY and CDR2 SMNVEV (reference sequence). CDR3 in amino acids: CASSLKAGQGAVEQYF. In DNA, the CDR3 is TGTGCCAGCAGTTTAAAGGCGGGACAGGGGGCTGTCGAGCAGTACTTC.

The rearrangement uses TRBV10-1 and TRBJ2-7, with D possibly being TRBD1 or TRBD2 (5 bases each). V was trimmed by 6 bases and J by 2 bases, leaving 17 bases between them. Germline CDR1 and CDR2: WNHNN and SYGVQD (reference sequence). CDR3 length: 15 amino acids. As DNA, the CDR3 is TGCGCCAGCAGCGATCCGGGACGGGTCCCCTACGAGCAGTACTTC. Its protein product is CASSDPGRVPYEQYF.